The sequence of this T cell receptor beta chain was determined in a study of shared clonotypes between healthy human individuals. Notes on this clone: Its target is not known.

The CDR3 runs 18 residues. Overall study findings and caveats: Since donors were few, the genetic and exposure-history diversity represented was limited. Non-shared clonotypes showed lower generation probabilities than clonotypes common to all four donors. Naive subsets generally exceeded memory subsets in estimated richness. Sequencing depth was predicted to influence how clonotypes are shared among donors.

The assay was immunoSEQ multiplex PCR, and TCRdb's table has in-frame clones only and misses some. Here the sample spans more than 600,000 clones, just over 90% being singletons. CD8 cells classed as naive were CD45RO-negative and positively selected for CCR7, excluding terminally differentiated effector memory CD45RA+ cells. This clonotype was sampled from a man under 40 in good health. The chain combines TRBV21-1 with TRBJ2-1; the D segment call TRBD2 is taken from the table without a DNA check. TRBV21-1 has pseudogene status. The sequenced sample consisted of naive CD8+ T cells sorted from blood. The DNA of the CDR3 is TGTGCCAGCAGCAAAGGAGTGCGGGAGGGCCTCACCTACAATGAGCAGTTCTTC. This encodes CASSKGVREGLTYNEQFF.